The present TCR beta chain was sequenced within a study of CD4+ T cells in melanoma. Study-level points and caveats: Reportedly, melanoma neoantigen-specific CD4+ T cells showed varied differentiation states. CD8+ T cell, macrophage and B cell function reportedly correlated with neoantigen-specific CD4+ T cells.

Sequencing used immunoSEQ multiplex PCR; TCRdb keeps in-frame clones, though not all of them. Seen here are 12,000 to 15,000 clones, less than 65% observed once, and the top ten hold around 15%. For this clone: The antigen remains undetermined.

V gave up 5 bases and J gave up 4 bases; unmatched junction bases: 5. The CDR3 extends over 15 amino acids. CDR1 and CDR2 from the germline V gene are MNHNY and SVGAGI (reference sequence). This sequence originates from a human donor with melanoma. The genes are TRBV6-6 and TRBJ2-7, with 13 bases lining up with TRBD2. The specimen sequenced was cells from a culture (not recorded whether cultured in vitro). CDR3 DNA sequence: TGTGCCAGCAGTCCGACTAGCGGGGGGTTATACGAGCAGTACTTC. The encoded protein is CASSPTSGGLYEQYF.